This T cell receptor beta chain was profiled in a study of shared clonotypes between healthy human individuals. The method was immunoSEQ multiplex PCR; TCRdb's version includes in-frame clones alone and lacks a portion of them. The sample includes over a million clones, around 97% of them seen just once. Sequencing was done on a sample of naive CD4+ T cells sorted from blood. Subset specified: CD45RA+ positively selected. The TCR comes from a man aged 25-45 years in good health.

CDR3 in amino acids: CATSRDRGLGGSSYEQYF. The CDR3 region has the DNA TGTGCCACCAGCAGAGATAGGGGACTAGGGGGGAGCTCCTACGAGCAGTACTTC. The chain combines TRBV15 with TRBJ2-7; the match to TRBD2 covers 8 bases. This CDR3 spans 18 amino acids. Germline V gives CDR1 LNHNV, CDR2 YYDKDF (reference sequence). The J segment lost 0 bases and the V segment lost 0 bases, leaving 10 bases of the junction unmatched.